These T cell receptor beta chains were read from a single sample in a study of T cell changes during pregnancy in multiple sclerosis. Assay: immunoSEQ multiplex PCR; the TCRdb copy retains only in-frame clones and omits some. In the table there are under 75,000 clones, about 93% of which are singletons. The material was peripheral blood, obtained in the third trimester of pregnancy. Receptors originate from a female donor in good health, enrolled as a control in a pregnancy study. Each CDR3 is given with its conserved first and last residue. Fields, in order: CDR3 protein, CDR3 DNA, clone size, D gene, V gene, J gene. A D gene is named only where the DNA matches it firmly. Clone size is not always given. Where it is, it says once, few, many or a class for expanded clones.

CDR3: CASSIAGIESEQFF
DNA: TGTGCCAGTAGTATAGCAGGGATTGAGAGTGAGCAGTTCTTC
size: -
D: -
V: TRBV19
J: TRBJ2-1

CDR3: CASSEAGETTEAFF
DNA: TGTGCCAGCAGTGAAGCCGGGGAAACCACTGAAGCTTTCTTT
size: -
D: -
V: TRBV6-1
J: TRBJ1-1

CDR3: CASSFRGQETQYF
DNA: TGTGCCAGCAGCTTTAGGGGCCAAGAGACCCAGTACTTC
size: -
D: -
V: TRBV11-2
J: TRBJ2-5

CDR3: CAGGKNTEAFF
DNA: TGTGCCGGGGGGAAGAACACTGAAGCTTTCTTT
size: -
D: -
V: TRBV7-9
J: TRBJ1-1

CDR3: CSVRSKFPSLGAGGPYEQYF
DNA: TGCAGCGTTCGGTCTAAATTCCCGTCACTAGGGGCGGGAGGCCCCTACGAGCAGTACTTC
size: -
D: TRBD2
V: TRBV29-1
J: TRBJ2-7

CDR3: CASSRDREVYGYTF
DNA: TGTGCCAGCAGCCGCGACAGGGAGGTCTATGGCTACACCTTC
size: -
D: TRBD1
V: TRBV5-6
J: TRBJ1-2

CDR3: CASSIGQGGYGYTF
DNA: TGCGCCAGCAGCATCGGACAGGGTGGCTATGGCTACACCTTC
size: -
D: TRBD1
V: TRBV5-1
J: TRBJ1-2

CDR3: CASSLGDYEQYF
DNA: TGTGCCAGCAGCCTCGGGGACTACGAGCAGTACTTC
size: -
D: -
V: TRBV4-2
J: TRBJ2-7

CDR3: CASSRQGDGTEAFF
DNA: TGTGCCAGCAGTCGACAGGGGGACGGCACTGAAGCTTTCTTT
size: -
D: TRBD1
V: TRBV6-5
J: TRBJ1-1

CDR3: CASSLSSGSYGNEQFF
DNA: TGTGCCAGCAGCTTGTCTAGCGGGAGTTATGGGAATGAGCAGTTCTTC
size: -
D: TRBD2
V: TRBV7-3
J: TRBJ2-1

CDR3: CAWSVLAGGPPYF
DNA: TGTGCCTGGAGTGTGCTAGCGGGGGGCCCCCCCTATTTT
size: -
D: TRBD2
V: TRBV30
J: TRBJ2-3

CDR3: CASSPSYTAKNIQYF
DNA: TGCGCCAGCAGCCCCTCCTATACAGCCAAAAACATTCAGTACTTC
size: -
D: -
V: TRBV5-1
J: TRBJ2-4

CDR3: CASSIGRGASGDSLAKNIQYF
DNA: TGTGCCAGTAGTATAGGTCGGGGGGCTAGCGGAGATTCCTTAGCCAAAAACATTCAGTACTTC
size: -
D: -
V: TRBV19
J: TRBJ2-4

CDR3: CASSIDLRGLVSNEQFF
DNA: TGTGCCAGTAGTATAGATCTTAGGGGGTTAGTTAGTAATGAGCAGTTCTTC
size: once
D: -
V: TRBV19
J: TRBJ2-1

CDR3: CASSLGLGGADGYTF
DNA: TGTGCCAGCAGCTTAGGACTAGGAGGGGCGGATGGCTACACCTTC
size: -
D: -
V: TRBV7-2
J: TRBJ1-2

CDR3: CAWSVNSYNEQFF
DNA: TGTGCCTGGAGTGTGAACAGCTACAATGAGCAGTTCTTC
size: -
D: -
V: TRBV30
J: TRBJ2-1

CDR3: CASSFQYGSTNEKLFF
DNA: TGTGCCAGCAGCTTTCAATACGGGTCTACTAATGAAAAACTGTTTTTT
size: -
D: -
V: TRBV5-6
J: TRBJ1-4

CDR3: CASSLRARNTEAFF
DNA: TGTGCCAGCAGCCTAAGAGCGCGGAACACTGAAGCTTTCTTT
size: -
D: -
V: TRBV7-9
J: TRBJ1-1

CDR3: CASRLAGGVKNEQFF
DNA: TGTGCCAGCAGACTAGCGGGGGGAGTGAAAAATGAGCAGTTCTTC
size: -
D: TRBD2
V: TRBV6-5
J: TRBJ2-1

CDR3: CASSFGRAYEQYF
DNA: TGTGCCAGCAGCTTCGGGAGGGCCTACGAGCAGTACTTC
size: -
D: TRBD2
V: TRBV7-2
J: TRBJ2-7

CDR3: CASSMGTGGFLYGYTF
DNA: TGTGCCAGTAGTATGGGGACAGGGGGCTTTCTTTATGGCTACACCTTC
size: -
D: TRBD1
V: TRBV19
J: TRBJ1-2

CDR3: CASSSIGAPRGLFF
DNA: TGTGCCAGCAGCTCGATAGGGGCTCCCCGAGGGCTGTTTTTT
size: -
D: -
V: TRBV27
J: TRBJ2-2

CDR3: CASRDGTGRGKLFF
DNA: TGTGCCAGCAGAGACGGGACCGGCAGGGGAAAACTGTTTTTT
size: -
D: -
V: TRBV5-4
J: TRBJ1-4

CDR3: CASSEGRGSGNTIYF
DNA: TGTGCCAGCAGCGAAGGCCGGGGGTCTGGAAACACCATATATTTT
size: -
D: -
V: TRBV7-8
J: TRBJ1-3

CDR3: CASGRGIYEQYF
DNA: TGTGCCAGTGGCAGGGGGATCTACGAGCAGTACTTC
size: once
D: TRBD1
V: TRBV25-1
J: TRBJ2-7

CDR3: CASSLDGQSYEQYF
DNA: TGTGCCAGCAGCTTAGATGGGCAGTCCTACGAGCAGTACTTC
size: -
D: -
V: TRBV11-2
J: TRBJ2-7

CDR3: CASSLAGGLAGAFF
DNA: TGTGCCAGCAGCTTGGCCGGGGGACTCGCTGGGGCTTTCTTT
size: -
D: -
V: TRBV5-4
J: TRBJ1-1

CDR3: CASSLAESSGRGDEQFF
DNA: TGTGCCAGCAGCCTCGCCGAATCTAGCGGGAGAGGGGATGAGCAGTTCTTC
size: -
D: TRBD2
V: TRBV4-2
J: TRBJ2-1

CDR3: CASSLSDYEQYF
DNA: TGTGCCAGCAGCTTGTCAGACTACGAGCAGTACTTC
size: -
D: -
V: TRBV5-4
J: TRBJ2-7

CDR3: CASSPAGGAYEQYF
DNA: TGTGCCAGCTCACCGGCAGGGGGAGCCTACGAGCAGTACTTC
size: -
D: TRBD1
V: TRBV18
J: TRBJ2-7

CDR3: CSGGKAQGATEAFF
DNA: TGCAGCGGCGGTAAAGCACAGGGGGCCACTGAAGCTTTCTTT
size: -
D: TRBD1
V: TRBV29-1
J: TRBJ1-1